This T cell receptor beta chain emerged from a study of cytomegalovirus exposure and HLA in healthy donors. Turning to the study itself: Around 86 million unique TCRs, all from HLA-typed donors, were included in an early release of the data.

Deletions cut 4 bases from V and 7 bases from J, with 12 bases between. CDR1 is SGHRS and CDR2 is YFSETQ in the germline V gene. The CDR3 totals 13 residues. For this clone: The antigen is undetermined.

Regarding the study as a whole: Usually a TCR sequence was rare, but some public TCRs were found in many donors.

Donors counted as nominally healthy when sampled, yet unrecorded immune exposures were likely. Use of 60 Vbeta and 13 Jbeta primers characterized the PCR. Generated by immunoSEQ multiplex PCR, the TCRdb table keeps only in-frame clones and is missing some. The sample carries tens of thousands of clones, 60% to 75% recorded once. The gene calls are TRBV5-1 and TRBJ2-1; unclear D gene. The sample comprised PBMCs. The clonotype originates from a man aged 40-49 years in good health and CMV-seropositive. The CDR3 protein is CASSQVDGNEQFF. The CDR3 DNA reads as TGCGCCAGCAGCCAGGTCGATGGGAATGAGCAGTTCTTC.